The rows below give T cell receptor beta chains drawn from one sample of a study of blood T cell repertoires in COVID-19. Assay used: immunoSEQ multiplex PCR; TCRdb lists only in-frame clones, some missing. The sample consists of about 220,000 clones, 86% of them appearing once. Material: PBMCs or T cells enriched from blood (not recorded which). The receptors derive from a woman between 40 and 50 years old with acute COVID-19. Both conserved end residues are part of each CDR3. Each record gives: D gene, V gene, J gene, clone size, CDR3 protein, CDR3 DNA. A D gene is named only where the DNA matches it firmly. Rows give clone size only sometimes, using once, few, many, or a class for an expanded clone.

>TRBD1|TRBV2|TRBJ1-2|-
CASSVGTGVIRYTF
TGTGCCAGCAGTGTAGGGACAGGGGTGATTCGCTACACCTTC
>-|TRBV19|TRBJ2-3|once
CASKEGGTDTQYF
TGTGCCAGTAAGGAAGGGGGCACAGATACGCAGTATTTT
>-|TRBV6-2/TRBV6-3|TRBJ1-5|-
CASSSRGRGNQPQHF
TGTGCCAGCAGTTCCAGGGGACGGGGCAATCAGCCCCAGCATTTT
>-|TRBV9|TRBJ1-1|-
CASSVVLGVTEAFF
TGTGCCAGCAGCGTAGTTCTAGGGGTCACTGAAGCTTTCTTT
>TRBD1|TRBV9|TRBJ1-6|-
CASSGGTGRGSPNSPLHF
TGTGCCAGCAGCGGTGGGACAGGGCGCGGGTCACCTAATTCACCCCTCCACTTT
>-|TRBV3-1/TRBV3-2|TRBJ1-2|-
CASSKATDSGYTF
TGTGCCAGCAGCAAAGCTACGGACTCTGGCTACACCTTC
>-|TRBV7-9|TRBJ2-7|-
CASRQGSGSYEQYF
TGTGCCAGCAGGCAGGGTAGCGGCTCCTACGAGCAGTACTTC
>TRBD1|TRBV24-1|TRBJ1-2|-
CATSDPDRGAGYTF
TGTGCCACCAGTGATCCTGACAGGGGAGCTGGCTACACCTTC
>-|TRBV27|TRBJ1-2|-
CASSSSWGGVGYTF
TGTGCCAGCAGTTCCTCCTGGGGGGGCGTTGGCTACACCTTC
>-|TRBV5-6|TRBJ2-1|few
CASTRGALGGYNEQFF
TGTGCCAGCACCAGAGGGGCACTGGGGGGCTACAATGAGCAGTTCTTC
>TRBD1|TRBV6-5|TRBJ1-1|-
CASRDRGRNTEAFF
TGTGCCAGCAGGGACAGGGGGCGAAACACTGAAGCTTTCTTT
>-|TRBV5-6|TRBJ2-5|-
CASSLKGVGTQYF
TGTGCCAGCAGCTTGAAGGGGGTAGGGACCCAGTACTTC
>-|TRBV27|TRBJ1-1|once
CASTPGGANTEAFF
TGTGCCAGCACCCCCGGGGGAGCGAACACTGAAGCTTTCTTT
>-|TRBV6-5|TRBJ2-4|-
CASSYVRGNSGIQYF
TGTGCCAGCAGTTATGTTAGGGGGAATAGCGGGATTCAGTACTTC
>-|TRBV18|TRBJ1-4|-
CASSPGGLAANEKLFF
TGTGCCAGCTCACCCGGGGGGCTTGCAGCTAATGAAAAACTGTTTTTT